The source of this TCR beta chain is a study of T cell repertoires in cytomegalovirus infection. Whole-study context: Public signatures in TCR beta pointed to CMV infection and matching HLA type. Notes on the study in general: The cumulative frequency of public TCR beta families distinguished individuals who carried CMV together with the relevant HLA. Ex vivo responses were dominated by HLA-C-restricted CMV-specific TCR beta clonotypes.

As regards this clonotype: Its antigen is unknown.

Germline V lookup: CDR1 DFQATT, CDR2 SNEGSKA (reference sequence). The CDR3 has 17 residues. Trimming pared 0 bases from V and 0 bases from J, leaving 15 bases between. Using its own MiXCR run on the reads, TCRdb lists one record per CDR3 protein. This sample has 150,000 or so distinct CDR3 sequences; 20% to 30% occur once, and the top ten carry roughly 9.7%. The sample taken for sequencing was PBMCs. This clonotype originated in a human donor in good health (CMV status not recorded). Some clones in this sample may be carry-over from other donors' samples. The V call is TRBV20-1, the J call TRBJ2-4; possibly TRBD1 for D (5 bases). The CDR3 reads CSARDQGQILAKNIQYF. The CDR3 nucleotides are TGCAGTGCTAGAGATCAGGGCCAGATTCTAGCCAAAAACATTCAGTACTTC.